The 9 T cell receptor beta chains given below trace back to one sample, sequenced in a study of early T cells in non-severe SARS-CoV-2 infection. TCRdb redid the calling of the 5' RACE reads with MiXCR, one entry per CDR3 protein. The sample yields around 70,000 distinct CDR3 sequences, roughly 10% seen once. The sample was whole blood. The origin of the receptors is an adult who was a healthcare worker with PCR-confirmed SARS-CoV-2 infection or an uninfected control (not recorded which).

The genes are TRBV3-1 and TRBJ2-2; 10 positions match TRBD1. Germline trimming cut 6 bases from V and 5 bases from J; bases unmatched to any gene: 6. Germline assignment: CDR1 LGHDT and CDR2 YNNKEL (reference sequence). The CDR3 length is 15 residues. As DNA, the CDR3 is TGTGCCAGCAGTCCCGGGACAGGGGAAACCGGGGAGCTGTTTTTT. This gives the protein CASSPGTGETGELFF.

The genes are TRBV28 and TRBJ2-7; 12 nucleotides match TRBD2. J lost 6 bases, V lost 5 bases, and 8 bases had no gene match. This CDR3 has 15 amino acids. From germline, CDR1 is MDHEN and CDR2 SYDVKM. CDR3 residues: CASSQPGTSGPEQYF. Written as DNA, the CDR3 is TGTGCCAGCAGTCAACCCGGGACTAGCGGGCCCGAGCAGTACTTC. Drawing the rest from reference TRBV28 and TRBJ2-7, the complete variable domain is DVKVTQSSRYLVKRTGEKVFLECVQDMDHENMFWYRQDPGLGLRLIYFSYDVKMKEKGDIPEGYSVSREKKERFSLILESASTNQTSMYLCASSQPGTSGPEQYFGPGTRLTVT.

The chain has TRBV4-2 and TRBJ2-2; D is possibly TRBD2 (6 bases). Trimming left V 4 bases short and J 4 bases short, with 10 bases between. The germline gives CDR1 LGHNA, CDR2 YNFKEQ. This CDR3 is 14 amino acids long. CDR3 region: CASSLPTSTGELFF. CDR3 DNA sequence: TGTGCCAGCAGCCTCCCGACTAGCACCGGGGAGCTGTTTTTT.

This clonotype has a count of ten or more. This chain joins TRBV20-1 and TRBJ2-7, with 11 nucleotides matching TRBD2. Per the germline V gene, CDR1 is DFQATT and CDR2 is SNEGSKA (reference sequence). CDR3 length: 15 residues. V lost 1 base, J lost 4 bases, and 6 bases stayed unmatched. DNA of the CDR3: TGCAGTGCTAGAGCCGGGACTAGCGGAGAATACGAGCAGTACTTC. It encodes CSARAGTSGEYEQYF.

This clonotype was observed at least ten times. V is TRBV20-1 and J is TRBJ1-5, with D uncertain. Trimming removed 1 base from V and 4 bases from J, with 8 bases in between. The length of the CDR3 is 13 residues. The V gene's germline CDR1 is DFQATT and CDR2 SNEGSKA (reference sequence). CDR3: CSARGPGNQPQHF. The CDR3 nucleotides read TGCAGTGCTAGAGGTCCGGGGAATCAGCCCCAGCATTTT.

This clonotype occurred a few times. The chain has TRBV3-1 and TRBJ2-6; tentative D call: TRBD1 (5 bases). CDR3 length equals 17 residues. The V end lost 1 base, the J end lost 0 bases, and 10 bases lay between the germline ends. CDR1 and CDR2 (germline): LGHDT, YNNKEL (reference sequence). The CDR3 sequence: CASSQVDSPSGANVLTF. The CDR3 coding sequence is TGTGCCAGCAGCCAAGTTGACAGCCCCTCTGGGGCCAACGTCCTGACTTTC.

The chain couples TRBV4-2 to TRBJ2-7; 11 nucleotides line up with TRBD2. J lost 0 bases, V lost 3 bases, and 7 bases had no gene match. The CDR3 sequence is 17 residues long. Germline V gives CDR1 LGHNA, CDR2 YNFKEQ. The CDR3 sequence: CASSQETLAGGSYEQYF. Written as DNA, the CDR3 is TGTGCCAGCAGCCAGGAAACCCTAGCGGGGGGCTCCTACGAGCAGTACTTC.

The chain employs TRBV20-1 and TRBJ2-1; 12 bases map to TRBD2. Germline-derived CDR1 and CDR2 are DFQATT and SNEGSKA (reference sequence). The CDR3 sequence is 14 residues long. Germline trimming cut 5 bases from V and 8 bases from J; bases unmatched to any gene: 7. CDR3 coding DNA: TGCAGTGCTTCCGGGACTAGCGGGTCGGATGAGCAGTTCTTC. It specifies CSASGTSGSDEQFF.

The chain employs TRBV28 and TRBJ1-5; D unresolved. Germline lookup yields CDR1 MDHEN and CDR2 SYDVKM. The CDR3 extends over 14 amino acids. Trimming left V 3 bases short and J 7 bases short, with 13 bases between. The CDR3 region is CASSFPQSRQPQHF. In DNA, the CDR3 is TGTGCCAGCAGTTTCCCGCAGAGCAGGCAGCCCCAGCATTTT.